This TCR beta chain originates from a study of beta chain features in type 1 diabetes. There are 15 residues in the CDR3. Trimming removed 8 bases from V and 4 bases from J, with 15 bases in between. Germline lookup yields CDR1 SNHLY and CDR2 FYNNEI. Expressed TCRB transcripts were sequenced because the isolated RNA had all been reverse transcribed beforehand. Sequencing was performed with immunoSEQ multiplex PCR; in TCRdb, only in-frame clones are kept and a portion is missing. The sample comprises about 140,000 clones, roughly 10% of which are singletons, and 1.3% rests with the top ten. The TCR was taken from a man between 18 and 35 years old in good health. The chain has TRBV2 and TRBJ1-6, with D hard to call. The sample consisted of naive CD4+ T cells from blood. The CDR3 DNA reads TGTGCCAGCGAACCTTTGGGAGGATATAATTCACCCCTCCACTTT. This gives the protein CASEPLGGYNSPLHF.